One and the same sample provided the 29 T cell receptor beta chains below, sequenced in a study of cytomegalovirus exposure and HLA in healthy donors (dated 2017 in TCRdb). The library was prepared using the immunoSEQ multiplex PCR assay. The multiplex PCR relied on a mix of 60 forward primers for TCR Vbeta segments and 13 reverse primers for TCR Jbeta segments. TCRdb stores this immuneACCESS table with in-frame sequences only. Part of the clones is absent; in the studies checked, under half of the shortfall reflects unresolved V genes, and no reason is known for the rest. Present in this sample are 100,000 to 150,000 clones, about three quarters of which were seen just once. The top ten clonotypes cover approximately 1.5% of the sample. Source material: PBMCs. The receptor source for this set is a woman aged 18-30 years in good health and CMV-seronegative.

This clone was recorded a few times. This chain uses TRBV5-1 with TRBJ1-2; no clear D gene. CDR1 and CDR2 (germline): SGHRS, YFSETQ. CDR3 size: 15 residues. V dropped 1 base and J dropped 3 bases, with 13 bases sitting between them. CDR3 nucleotide sequence: TGCGCCAGCAGCTTGACGGCCGAGGCGGACTATGGCTACACCTTC. It translates to CASSLTAEADYGYTF.

In its sample, this clone was seen a few times. This chain joins TRBV7-9 and TRBJ2-5; 7 bases are a match to TRBD2. V was clipped by 1 base and J by 2 bases; unmatched bases: 13. Germline V lookup: CDR1 SEHNR, CDR2 FQNEAQ (reference sequence). The CDR3 loop spans 18 amino acids. In nucleotides, the CDR3 is TGTGCCAGCAGCTTAGGGCCCCTGGGGAGGGGTCCTCAAGAGACCCAGTACTTC. The encoded protein is CASSLGPLGRGPQETQYF.

The chain uses TRBV14 and TRBJ2-2; weak D call: TRBD2 (6 bases). This CDR3 has 16 amino acids. Per germline, CDR1 SGHDN and CDR2 FVKESK. The V gene lost 4 bases and the J gene lost 6 bases, with 18 bases spanning the gap. CDR3 loop: CASSLQIRDFSGELFF. The DNA of the CDR3 is TGTGCCAGCAGCCTACAAATCCGGGACTTCTCCGGGGAGCTGTTTTTT.

The chain recombines TRBV6-1 with TRBJ2-2; D is perhaps TRBD1 (6 bases). This CDR3 spans 16 amino acids. The ends were cut back, 0 bases at V and 2 bases at J, with 10 bases in the middle. CDR1 MNHNS and CDR2 SASEGT come from the germline V gene. The CDR3 is CASSEAPRGNTGELFF. The DNA of the CDR3 is TGTGCCAGCAGTGAAGCGCCCAGGGGAAACACCGGGGAGCTGTTTTTT.

The chain combines TRBV11-2 with TRBJ2-2, with D perhaps TRBD1 (5 bases). This CDR3 is 10 amino acids long. CDR1 and CDR2 from the germline V gene are SGHAT and FQNNGV. CDR3: CPGLAGELFF. The CDR3 nucleotides are TGTCCAGGGTTGGCCGGGGAGCTGTTTTTT.

The CDR3 region has the DNA TGTGCCAGCAGTCCGATTCGACAGGGCCACGAGCAGTACTTC. The encoded protein is CASSPIRQGHEQYF. The chain combines TRBV6-6 with TRBJ2-7, with 7 bases matching TRBD1. Germline CDR1 and CDR2: MNHNY and SVGAGI (reference sequence). The ends lost 5 bases at V and 5 bases at J; junction bases unmatched: 9. The CDR3 loop spans 14 amino acids.

This clone was detected ten times or more. In the same sample, other DNA sequences code for this CDR3. J is TRBJ2-6 and V is TRBV6-4; D gene unclear. The germline CDR1 and CDR2 sequences are MRHNA and SNTAGT. This CDR3 is built from 15 residues. Trimming took off 0 bases at V and 0 bases at J, with 3 bases between the two ends. DNA for the CDR3: TGTGCCAGCAGTGACTCTAGCTCTGGGGCCAACGTCCTGACTTTC. Protein sequence: CASSDSSSGANVLTF.

V gene TRBV30 combines with J gene TRBJ1-2; D unclear. CDR1 is GTSNPN, CDR2 SVGIG, per germline (reference sequence). The CDR3 totals 11 residues. Trimming took 7 bases from V and 8 from J, leaving 14 bases between them. CDR3 nucleotides: TGTGCCTTCATTTCCCACTGGGGCTACACCTTC. Translating it yields CAFISHWGYTF. Full variable domain (missing parts from reference TRBV30 and TRBJ1-2): SQTIHQWPATLVQPVGSPLSLECTVEGTSNPNLYWYRQAAGRGLQLLFYSVGIGQISSEVPQNLSASRPQDRQFILSSKKLLLSDSGFYLCAFISHWGYTFGSGTRLTVV.

The CDR3: CASSPRQGRGQETQYF. Here the CDR3 DNA reads TGTGCCAGTAGTCCCCGACAGGGAAGGGGCCAAGAGACCCAGTACTTC. The chain joins TRBV19 to TRBJ2-5, with TRBD1 matching over 7 bases. V was pared by 5 bases and J by 1 base, with 10 bases of the junction left unmatched. From germline, CDR1 is LNHDA and CDR2 SQIVND (reference sequence). The CDR3 has 16 residues.

This chain connects TRBV10-1 to TRBJ2-2; D is perhaps TRBD2 (6 bases). Trimming removed 3 bases from V and 2 bases from J, with 10 bases in between. Germline CDR1 reads WNHNN; CDR2 reads SYGVQD (reference sequence). The CDR3 sequence is 15 residues long. The CDR3 bases are TGCGCCAGCAGTGACGGGACTCCCAACACCGGGGAGCTGTTTTTT. Its protein product is CASSDGTPNTGELFF.

The rearrangement uses TRBV5-1 and TRBJ2-7, with 12 bases aligning to TRBD2. With V trimmed by 0 bases and J by 3 bases, 10 bases remained unmatched. The CDR3 is 18 amino acids. The germline CDR1 and CDR2 sequences are SGHRS and YFSETQ. CDR3: CASSLGPSGRAGGYEQYF. CDR3 DNA: TGCGCCAGCAGCTTGGGTCCTAGCGGGAGGGCCGGTGGCTACGAGCAGTACTTC.

The chain joins TRBV30 to TRBJ1-1; TRBD1 might be the D (5 bases). The CDR3 spans 11 residues. CDR1 is GTSNPN and CDR2 is SVGIG in the germline V gene (reference sequence). Trimming cost V 1 base and J 8 bases, with 8 bases left between them. CDR3 DNA: TGTGCCTGGAGTGCAAGGACAGAAGCTTTCTTT. It is translated as CAWSARTEAFF.

The CDR3 nucleotides are TGCAGCGTTGAGCAGGGCTCCTACAATGAGCAGTTCTTC. This sequence encodes CSVEQGSYNEQFF. The chain recombines TRBV29-1 with TRBJ2-1, with a tentative D call TRBD1 (5 bases). The CDR3 sequence is 13 residues long. The ends were cut back, 3 bases at V and 0 bases at J, with 6 bases in the middle. The germline V gene encodes CDR1 SQVTM and CDR2 ANQGSEA.

This sequence joins TRBV7-9 and TRBJ2-7; 11 bases agree with TRBD2. The ends lost 5 bases at V and 0 bases at J; junction bases unmatched: 15. Germline V CDR1 and CDR2: SEHNR, FQNEAQ (reference sequence). The CDR3 consists of 19 residues. This CDR3 is CASSLQIGTSGGRSYEQYF. Written as DNA, the CDR3 is TGTGCCAGCAGCCTACAAATCGGCACTAGCGGGGGACGCTCCTACGAGCAGTACTTC.

This clone has a count of ten or more. The rearrangement joins TRBV2 to TRBJ1-1, with D unresolved. V lost 6 bases, J lost 0 bases, and 8 bases lay in between. From germline, CDR1 is SNHLY and CDR2 FYNNEI. The length of the CDR3 is 13 residues. The CDR3 loop is CASRRDLNTEAFF. CDR3 nucleotides: TGTGCCAGCAGACGGGATTTGAACACTGAAGCTTTCTTT.

This clone showed up just once. The CDR3 is CASSSKEGIYNEQFF. The DNA for the CDR3 is TGTGCCAGCTCCTCAAAAGAGGGTATCTACAATGAGCAGTTCTTC. V usage is TRBV9 and J usage is TRBJ2-1, with D possibly matching TRBD2 (5 bases). This CDR3 is 15 amino acids long. Germline V gene sequence: CDR1 SGDLS, CDR2 YYNGEE. V lost 7 bases, J lost 3 bases, and 17 bases lay in between.

The chain uses TRBV11-2 and TRBJ2-1; maybe TRBD1 (6 bases). Trimming removed 4 bases from V and 12 bases from J, with 22 bases in between. Germline CDR1 is SGHAT and CDR2 is FQNNGV. This CDR3 has 15 residues. As DNA, the CDR3 is TGTGCCAGCAGCTCTCTGGACAGACTCCAAATCGGGCAGTTCTTC. Translated: CASSSLDRLQIGQFF.

This clone was seen only a few times. The genes are TRBV7-9 and TRBJ2-3, with TRBD1 as a possible D gene (5 bases). This CDR3 is 12 amino acids long. V was cut by 5 bases and J by 9 bases, with 12 bases left in between. CDR1 is SEHNR and CDR2 is FQNEAQ in the germline V gene (reference sequence). The DNA of the CDR3 is TGTGCCAGCAGCGTCACAGGAGCCACGCAGTATTTT. Residues: CASSVTGATQYF.

The V call is TRBV4-2, the J call TRBJ2-6; D is uncertain. Germline CDR1 and CDR2: LGHNA and YNFKEQ. V was pared by 0 bases and J by 0 bases, with 6 bases between. The CDR3 sequence is 16 residues long. The CDR3 sequence: CASSQDLSSGANVLTF. The CDR3 DNA is TGTGCCAGCAGCCAAGATCTATCCTCTGGGGCCAACGTCCTGACTTTC.

In this sample, this clone turned up once. The rearrangement uses TRBV11-2 and TRBJ1-3, with unresolved D. Trimming shortened V by 1 base and J by 8 bases, and 12 bases separated the two germline ends. This CDR3 comprises 14 residues. Germline V gene lookup returns CDR1 SGHAT and CDR2 FQNNGV. CDR3: CASSLAGGEDTIYF. The DNA for the CDR3 is TGTGCCAGCAGCTTAGCGGGCGGGGAGGACACCATATATTTT. Filled out from reference TRBV11-2 and TRBJ1-3, the complete variable domain reads EAGVAQSPRYKIIEKRQSVAFWCNPISGHATLYWYQQILGQGPKLLIQFQNNGVVDDSQLPKDRFSAERLKGVDSTLKIQPAKLEDSAVYLCASSLAGGEDTIYFGEGSWLTVV.

This rearrangement joins TRBV6-1 to TRBJ2-7; 8 nucleotides line up with TRBD1. This CDR3 is built from 16 residues. The germline CDR1 and CDR2 sequences are MNHNS and SASEGT. Losses at the gene ends were 2 bases for V and 7 bases for J; bases not matched to a gene: 13. The CDR3 is CASSELVAGGAREQYF. CDR3 nucleotide sequence: TGTGCCAGCAGTGAACTCGTGGCAGGGGGCGCGAGGGAGCAGTACTTC.

The gene calls are TRBV2 and TRBJ1-1, with a weak D call TRBD1 (6 bases). Germline CDR1 and CDR2: SNHLY and FYNNEI. CDR3 length: 13 residues. V lost 6 bases and J lost 11, with 19 bases in between. The CDR3 DNA reads TGTGCCAGCAGCCTTGACCACAGGGTGGAGGCTTTCTTT. Translating gives CASSLDHRVEAFF.

The chain joins TRBV2 to TRBJ2-5; 7 bases are a match to TRBD2. CDR3 length: 16 residues. V lost 10 bases and J lost 2; bases outside the gene matches: 16. Germline V lookup: CDR1 SNHLY, CDR2 FYNNEI. The CDR3 DNA follows: TGTGCCACAGCTAGGGAAGGACTAGGGGATCAAGAGACCCAGTACTTC. It encodes CATAREGLGDQETQYF.

This clone was observed a handful of times. This chain links TRBV7-8 with TRBJ2-3, with 13 bases matching TRBD2. Germline loops: CDR1 SGHVS, CDR2 FQNEAQ. V lost 8 bases, J lost 3 bases, and 5 bases stayed unmatched. This CDR3 is 15 amino acids long. The CDR3 region has the DNA TGTGCCAGCGGACTAGCGGGAGTTAGAACAGATACGCAGTATTTT. Its translation: CASGLAGVRTDTQYF.

This clone was counted a single time. The chain carries TRBV7-8 and TRBJ1-2, with D tentatively TRBD1 (5 bases). The CDR3 is made up of 15 amino acids. Germline CDR1 and CDR2: SGHVS and FQNEAQ. The V end lost 5 bases, the J end lost 0 bases, and 13 bases lay between the germline ends. This chain's CDR3 is CASSGAGWANYGYTF. The CDR3 DNA is TGTGCCAGCAGCGGGGCTGGGTGGGCTAACTATGGCTACACCTTC.

V is TRBV10-1 and J is TRBJ1-1, with D perhaps matching TRBD1 (5 bases). This CDR3 spans 17 amino acids. V shed 0 bases and J shed 11 bases, with 25 bases lying between them. Germline loops: CDR1 WNHNN, CDR2 SYGVQD (reference sequence). CDR3 loop: CASSESKGRGPRPEAFF. CDR3 nucleotides: TGCGCCAGCAGTGAGTCGAAGGGGCGAGGCCCCAGGCCGGAGGCTTTCTTT.

This sequence joins TRBV15 and TRBJ1-1, with 8 bases identical to TRBD1. This CDR3 is 12 amino acids long. V shed 3 bases, J shed 9 bases, and the junction held 3 bases outside the gene matches. From germline, CDR1 is LNHNV and CDR2 YYDKDF (reference sequence). The CDR3 DNA follows: TGTGCCACCAGCAGCCGGGACAGGAAAGCTTTCTTT. This codes for CATSSRDRKAFF.

The chain is built from TRBV5-4 and TRBJ2-1; D is unresolved. Trimming shortened V by 7 bases and J by 0 bases, and 8 bases separated the two germline ends. Germline loops: CDR1 SGHNT, CDR2 YYREEE (reference sequence). The CDR3 runs 13 residues. For the CDR3, the DNA is TGTGCCAGCCAGGTCAGCTCCTACAATGAGCAGTTCTTC. This translates into CASQVSSYNEQFF. Full variable domain (outside the CDR3, taken from reference TRBV5-4 and TRBJ2-1): ETGVTQSPTHLIKTRGQQVTLRCSSQSGHNTVSWYQQALGQGPQFIFQYYREEENGRGNFPPRFSGLQFPNYSSELNVNALELDDSALYLCASQVSSYNEQFFGPGTRLTVL.

This rearrangement joins TRBV30 to TRBJ2-1; D is unresolved. Trimming left V 4 bases short and J 7 bases short, with 11 bases between. The germline gives CDR1 GTSNPN, CDR2 SVGIG (reference sequence). The CDR3 is 12 residues long. The DNA for the CDR3 is TGTGCCTGGACCCTAGACTGGAATGAGCAGTTCTTC. This translates into CAWTLDWNEQFF.